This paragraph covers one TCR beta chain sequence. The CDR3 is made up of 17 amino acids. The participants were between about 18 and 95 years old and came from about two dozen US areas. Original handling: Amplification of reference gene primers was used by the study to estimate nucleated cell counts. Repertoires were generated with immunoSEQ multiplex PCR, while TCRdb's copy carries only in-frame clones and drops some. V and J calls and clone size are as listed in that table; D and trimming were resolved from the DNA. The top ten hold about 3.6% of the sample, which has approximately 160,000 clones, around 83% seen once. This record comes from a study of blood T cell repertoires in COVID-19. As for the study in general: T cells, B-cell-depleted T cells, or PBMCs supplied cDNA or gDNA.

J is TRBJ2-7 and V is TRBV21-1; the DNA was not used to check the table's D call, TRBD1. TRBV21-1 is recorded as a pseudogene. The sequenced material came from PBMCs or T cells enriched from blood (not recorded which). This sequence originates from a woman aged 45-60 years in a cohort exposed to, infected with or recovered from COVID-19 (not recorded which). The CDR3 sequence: CASSTRSRDSDTYEQYF. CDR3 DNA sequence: TGTGCCAGCAGTACCCGCTCCCGGGACAGTGATACCTACGAGCAGTACTTC.